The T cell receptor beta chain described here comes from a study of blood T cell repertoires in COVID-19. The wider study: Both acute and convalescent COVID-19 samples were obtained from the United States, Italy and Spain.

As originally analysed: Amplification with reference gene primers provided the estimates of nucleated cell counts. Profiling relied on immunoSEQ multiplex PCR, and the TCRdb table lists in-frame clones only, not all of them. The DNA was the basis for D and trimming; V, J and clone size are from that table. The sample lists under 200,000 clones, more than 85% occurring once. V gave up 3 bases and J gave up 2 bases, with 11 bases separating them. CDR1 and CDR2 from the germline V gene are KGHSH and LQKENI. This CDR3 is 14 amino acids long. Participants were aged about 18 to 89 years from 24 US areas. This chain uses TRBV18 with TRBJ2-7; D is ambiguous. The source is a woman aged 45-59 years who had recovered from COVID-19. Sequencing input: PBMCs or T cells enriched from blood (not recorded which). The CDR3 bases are TGTGCCAGCTCACCCTATGGAGAGACCTACGAGCAGTACTTC. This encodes CASSPYGETYEQYF.